The sequence of this T cell receptor beta chain was determined in a study of cytomegalovirus exposure and HLA in healthy donors. V dropped 0 bases and J dropped 3 bases, with 9 bases sitting between them. Germline CDR1 is GTSNPN and CDR2 is SVGIG (reference sequence). The CDR3 contains 14 residues. Study conclusions and caveats: V- and J-gene trimming of TCR beta was linked (in a later analysis) to a missense DCLRE1C variant. A reported reduction in N-insertions relative to the roughly 700-donor mean was seen in an Asian-associated ancestry cluster in a later analysis. The authors excluded some V segments, including TRBV6-2 and TRBV6-3, as indistinguishable.

PCR primers comprised 60 Vbeta and 13 Jbeta primers. Data came from immunoSEQ multiplex PCR; TCRdb stores just in-frame clones and leaves some out. The sample records some 200,000 clones, more than 65% being singletons. Details on this clone: Its antigen is unknown.

The chain is built from TRBV30 and TRBJ1-5; tentatively, D is TRBD1 (6 bases). This clonotype originated in a young man in good health and CMV-seronegative. Sequences were obtained from PBMCs. In nucleotides, the CDR3 is TGTGCCTGGAGTGTACAGGGATTCAATCAGCCCCAGCATTTT. It is translated as CAWSVQGFNQPQHF.